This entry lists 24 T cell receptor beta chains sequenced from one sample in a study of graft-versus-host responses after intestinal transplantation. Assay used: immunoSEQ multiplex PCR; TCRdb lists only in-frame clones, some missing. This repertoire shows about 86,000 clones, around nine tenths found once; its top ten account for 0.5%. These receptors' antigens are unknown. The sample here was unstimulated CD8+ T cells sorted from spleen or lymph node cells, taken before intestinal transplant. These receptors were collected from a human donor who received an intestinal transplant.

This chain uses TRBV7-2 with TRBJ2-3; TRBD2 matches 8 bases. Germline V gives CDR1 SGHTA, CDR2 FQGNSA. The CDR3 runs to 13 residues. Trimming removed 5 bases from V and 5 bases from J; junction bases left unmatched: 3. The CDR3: CASSPRGGDTQYF. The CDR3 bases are TGTGCCAGCAGCCCCCGGGGGGGAGATACGCAGTATTTT.

The CDR3 DNA follows: TGTGCCAGCAGTGGACAGGGGGCTGACACTGAAGCTTTCTTT. Amino acids: CASSGQGADTEAFF. V and J are TRBV6-1 and TRBJ1-1, with 10 nucleotides matching TRBD1. Germline CDR1 reads MNHNS; CDR2 reads SASEGT. This CDR3 is built from 14 residues. Trimming removed 4 bases from V and 3 bases from J; junction bases left unmatched: 2.

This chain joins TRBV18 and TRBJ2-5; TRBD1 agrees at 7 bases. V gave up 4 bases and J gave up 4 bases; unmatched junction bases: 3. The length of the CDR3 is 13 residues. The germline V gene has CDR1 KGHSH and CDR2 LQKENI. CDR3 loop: CASSQGAGETQYF. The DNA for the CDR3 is TGTGCCAGCTCACAGGGGGCGGGAGAGACCCAGTACTTC.

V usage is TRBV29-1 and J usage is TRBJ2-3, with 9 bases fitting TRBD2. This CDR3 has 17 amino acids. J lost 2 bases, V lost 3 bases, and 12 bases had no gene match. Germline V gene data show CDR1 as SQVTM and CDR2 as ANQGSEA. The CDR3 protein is CSVDNLPSGIDTDTQYF. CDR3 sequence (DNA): TGCAGCGTTGATAATCTTCCTAGCGGGATTGACACAGATACGCAGTATTTT.

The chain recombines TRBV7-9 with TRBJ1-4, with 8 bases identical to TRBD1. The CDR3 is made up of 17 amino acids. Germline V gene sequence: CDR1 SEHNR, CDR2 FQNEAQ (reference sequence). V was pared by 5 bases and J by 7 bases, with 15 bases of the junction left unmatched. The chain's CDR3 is CASSPFGQGLSSEKLFF. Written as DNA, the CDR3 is TGTGCCAGCAGCCCCTTCGGACAGGGACTTAGTAGTGAAAAACTGTTTTTT. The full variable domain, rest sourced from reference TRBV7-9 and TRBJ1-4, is DTGVSQNPRHKITKRGQNVTFRCDPISEHNRLYWYRQTLGQGPEFLTYFQNEAQLEKSRLLSDRFSAERPKGSFSTLEIQRTEQGDSAMYLCASSPFGQGLSSEKLFFGSGTQLSVL.

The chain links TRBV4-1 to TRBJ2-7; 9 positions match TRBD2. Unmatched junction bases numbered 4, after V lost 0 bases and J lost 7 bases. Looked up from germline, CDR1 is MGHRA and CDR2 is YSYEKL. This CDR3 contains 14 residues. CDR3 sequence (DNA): TGCGCCAGCAGCCAAGAGGCGGGGGGGAGGGAGCAGTACTTC. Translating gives CASSQEAGGREQYF.

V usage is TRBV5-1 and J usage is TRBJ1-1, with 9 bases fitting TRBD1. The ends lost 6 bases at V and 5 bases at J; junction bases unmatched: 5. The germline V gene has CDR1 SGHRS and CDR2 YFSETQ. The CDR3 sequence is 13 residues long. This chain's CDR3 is CASNPTGGTEAFF. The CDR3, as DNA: TGCGCCAGCAATCCGACAGGGGGGACTGAAGCTTTCTTT.

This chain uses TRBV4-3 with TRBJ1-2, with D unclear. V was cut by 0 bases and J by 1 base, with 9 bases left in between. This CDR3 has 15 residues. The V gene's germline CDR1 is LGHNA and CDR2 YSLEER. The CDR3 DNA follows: TGCGCCAGCAGCCAAGATCCCTATATTAACTATGGCTACACCTTC. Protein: CASSQDPYINYGYTF.

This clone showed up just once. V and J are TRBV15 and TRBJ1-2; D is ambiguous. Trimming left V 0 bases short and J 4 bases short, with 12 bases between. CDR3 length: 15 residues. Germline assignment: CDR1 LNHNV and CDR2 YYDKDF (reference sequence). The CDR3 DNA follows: TGTGCCACCAGCAGAGATGAGGGCAGCGTCTATGGCTACACCTTC. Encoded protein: CATSRDEGSVYGYTF. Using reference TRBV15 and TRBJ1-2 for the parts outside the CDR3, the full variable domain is DAMVIQNPRYQVTQFGKPVTLSCSQTLNHNVMYWYQQKSSQAPKLLFHYYDKDFNNEADTPDNFQSRRPNTSFCFLDIRSPGLGDTAMYLCATSRDEGSVYGYTFGSGTRLTVV.

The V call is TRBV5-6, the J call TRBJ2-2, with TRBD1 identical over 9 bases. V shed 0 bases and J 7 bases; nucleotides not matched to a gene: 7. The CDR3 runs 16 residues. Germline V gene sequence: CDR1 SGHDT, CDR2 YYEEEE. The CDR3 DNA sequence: TGTGCCAGCAGCTTGGCGGACAGGGGTGTATACGGGGAGCTGTTTTTT. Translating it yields CASSLADRGVYGELFF.

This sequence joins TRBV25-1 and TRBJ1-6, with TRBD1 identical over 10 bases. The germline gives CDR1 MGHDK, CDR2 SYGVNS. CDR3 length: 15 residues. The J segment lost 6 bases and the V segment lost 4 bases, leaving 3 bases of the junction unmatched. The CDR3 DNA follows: TGTGCCAGCAGTGGACGGGACAGGGGTAATTCACCCCTCCACTTT. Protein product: CASSGRDRGNSPLHF. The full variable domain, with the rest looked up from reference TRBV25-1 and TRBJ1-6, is EADIYQTPRYLVIGTGKKITLECSQTMGHDKMYWYQQDPGMELHLIHYSYGVNSTEKGDLSSESTVSRIRTEHFPLTLESARPSHTSQYLCASSGRDRGNSPLHFGNGTRLTVT.

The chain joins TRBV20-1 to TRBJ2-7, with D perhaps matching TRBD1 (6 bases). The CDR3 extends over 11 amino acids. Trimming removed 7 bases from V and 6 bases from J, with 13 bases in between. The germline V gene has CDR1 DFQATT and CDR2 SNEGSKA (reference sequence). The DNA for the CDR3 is TGCAGTGTCCAACAGGGCGCCGAGCAGTACTTC. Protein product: CSVQQGAEQYF.

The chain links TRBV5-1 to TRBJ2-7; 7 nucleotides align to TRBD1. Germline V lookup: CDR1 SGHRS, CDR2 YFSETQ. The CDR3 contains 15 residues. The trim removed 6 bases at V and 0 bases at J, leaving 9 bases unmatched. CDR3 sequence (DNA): TGCGCCAGCACCGTAGACAGGGACCACTCCTACGAGCAGTACTTC. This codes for CASTVDRDHSYEQYF.

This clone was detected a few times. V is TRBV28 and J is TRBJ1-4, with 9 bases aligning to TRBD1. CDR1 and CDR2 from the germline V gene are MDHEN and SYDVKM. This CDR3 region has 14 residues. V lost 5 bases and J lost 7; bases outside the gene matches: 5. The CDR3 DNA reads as TGTGCCAGCAGTGAACAGGGGGCGTTTGAAAAACTGTTTTTT. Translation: CASSEQGAFEKLFF.

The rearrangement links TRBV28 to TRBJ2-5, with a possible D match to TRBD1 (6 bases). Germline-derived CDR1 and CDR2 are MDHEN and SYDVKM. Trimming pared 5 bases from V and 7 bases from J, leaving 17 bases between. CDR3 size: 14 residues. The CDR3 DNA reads TGTGCCAGCAGTCCGCGACAGGATTCGGGGACCCAGTACTTC. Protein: CASSPRQDSGTQYF.

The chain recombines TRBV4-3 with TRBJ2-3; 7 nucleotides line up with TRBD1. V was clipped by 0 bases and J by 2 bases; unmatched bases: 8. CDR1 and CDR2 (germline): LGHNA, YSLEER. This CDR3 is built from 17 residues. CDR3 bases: TGCGCCAGCAGCCAAGATTACCCGGGACAGACCACAGATACGCAGTATTTT. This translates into CASSQDYPGQTTDTQYF.

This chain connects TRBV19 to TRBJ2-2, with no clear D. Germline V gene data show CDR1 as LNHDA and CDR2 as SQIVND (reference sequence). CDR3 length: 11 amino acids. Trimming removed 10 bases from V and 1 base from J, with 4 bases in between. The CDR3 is CATMNTGELFF. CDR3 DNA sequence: TGTGCCACAATGAACACCGGGGAGCTGTTTTTT.

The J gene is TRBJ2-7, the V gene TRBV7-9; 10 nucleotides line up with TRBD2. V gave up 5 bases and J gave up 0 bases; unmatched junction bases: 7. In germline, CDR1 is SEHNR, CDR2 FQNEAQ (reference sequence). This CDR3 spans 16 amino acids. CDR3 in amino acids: CASSRSSSGSSYEQYF. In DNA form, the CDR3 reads TGTGCCAGCAGCAGGTCGTCTAGCGGGAGCTCCTACGAGCAGTACTTC.

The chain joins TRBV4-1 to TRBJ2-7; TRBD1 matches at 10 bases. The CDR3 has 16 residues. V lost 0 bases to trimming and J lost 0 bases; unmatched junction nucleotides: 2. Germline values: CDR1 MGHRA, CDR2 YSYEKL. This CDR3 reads CASSQEDRGSSYEQYF. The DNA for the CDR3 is TGCGCCAGCAGCCAAGAGGACAGGGGGAGCTCCTACGAGCAGTACTTC.

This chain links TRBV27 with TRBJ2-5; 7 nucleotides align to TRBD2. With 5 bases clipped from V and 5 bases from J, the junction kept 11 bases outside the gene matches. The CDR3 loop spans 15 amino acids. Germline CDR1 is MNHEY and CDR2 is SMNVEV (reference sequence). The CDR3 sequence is CASSPLGGIGETQYF. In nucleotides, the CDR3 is TGTGCCAGCAGTCCCTTGGGGGGGATCGGGGAGACCCAGTACTTC.

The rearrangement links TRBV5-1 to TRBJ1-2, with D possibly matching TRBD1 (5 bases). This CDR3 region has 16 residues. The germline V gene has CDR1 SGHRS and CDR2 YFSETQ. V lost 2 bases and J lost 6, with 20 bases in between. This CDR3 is CASSFVRASRQNGYTF. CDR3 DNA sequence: TGCGCCAGCAGCTTTGTCAGGGCTAGTCGGCAGAATGGCTACACCTTC. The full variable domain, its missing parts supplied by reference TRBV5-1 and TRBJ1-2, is KAGVTQTPRYLIKTRGQQVTLSCSPISGHRSVSWYQQTPGQGLQFLFEYFSETQRNKGNFPGRFSGRQFSNSRSEMNVSTLELGDSALYLCASSFVRASRQNGYTFGSGTRLTVV.

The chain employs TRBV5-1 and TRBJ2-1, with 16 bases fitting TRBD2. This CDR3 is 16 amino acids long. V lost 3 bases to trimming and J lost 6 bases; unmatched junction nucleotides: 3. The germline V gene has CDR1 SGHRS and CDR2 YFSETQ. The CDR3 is CASSWGTSGGANEQFF. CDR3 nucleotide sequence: TGCGCCAGCAGCTGGGGGACTAGCGGGGGGGCCAATGAGCAGTTCTTC.

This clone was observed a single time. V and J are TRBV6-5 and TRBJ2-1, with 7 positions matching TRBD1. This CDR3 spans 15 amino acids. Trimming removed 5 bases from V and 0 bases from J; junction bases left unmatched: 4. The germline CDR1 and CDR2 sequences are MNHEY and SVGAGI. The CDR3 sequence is CASSPTGSSYNEQFF. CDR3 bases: TGTGCCAGCAGTCCGACAGGGAGCTCCTACAATGAGCAGTTCTTC.

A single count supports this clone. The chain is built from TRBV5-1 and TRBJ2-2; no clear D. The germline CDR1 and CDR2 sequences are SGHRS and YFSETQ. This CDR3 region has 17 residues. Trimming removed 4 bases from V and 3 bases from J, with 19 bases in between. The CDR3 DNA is TGCGCCAGCAGCCACCCCGCGGCCCACCTCTACACCGGGGAGCTGTTTTTT. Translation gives CASSHPAAHLYTGELFF.